This T cell receptor (beta chain) came from a study of early T cells in non-severe SARS-CoV-2 infection. This clonotype has a count of ten or more. CDR3 length: 15 amino acids. From germline, CDR1 is SNHLY and CDR2 FYNNEI. With 1 base removed from V and 0 bases from J, the gap between germline ends came to 7 bases. In TCRdb, the 5' RACE reads were re-called with MiXCR into one record per CDR3 protein. Here the sample spans 25,000 or so distinct CDR3 sequences, just under 3% being singletons. This chain uses TRBV2 with TRBJ1-3; D unresolved. Sequencing used whole blood. This receptor was obtained from an adult who was a healthcare worker with PCR-confirmed SARS-CoV-2 infection or an uninfected control (not recorded which). Here the CDR3 reads CASSEGRGSGNTIYF. CDR3 nucleotide sequence: TGTGCCAGCAGTGAAGGGCGGGGCTCTGGAAACACCATATATTTT.